This TCR beta chain was found in a study of technical replicates of blood from four donors. V shed 5 bases and J shed 7 bases, with 17 bases lying between them. CDR1 is SGHTA, CDR2 FQGNSA, per germline. The CDR3 is 14 residues long. The protocol was immunoSEQ multiplex PCR, while the TCRdb copy is restricted to in-frame clones and leaves out a portion. Among 80,000 or so clones listed, 85% to 95% were seen once. The chain links TRBV7-2 to TRBJ1-1; TRBD1 might be the D (6 bases). This clonotype originated in a human donor in good health. Sample: T cells isolated from PBMCs. The CDR3 coding sequence is TGTGCCAGCAGCCTAACAACCGGACAGTTTGAAGCTTTCTTT. Encoded protein: CASSLTTGQFEAFF.